This T cell receptor (beta chain) was identified in a study of blood T cell repertoires in COVID-19. Unmatched junction bases numbered 11, after V lost 4 bases and J lost 8 bases. This CDR3 has 15 residues. Germline lookup yields CDR1 SEHNR and CDR2 FQNEAQ (reference sequence). TCRdb keeps only in-frame clones here, not all; method: immunoSEQ multiplex PCR. The table has around 250,000 clones, around 90% seen once. This clone was observed a handful of times. The sequence came from a woman in her sixties or seventies with COVID-19, enrolled during active disease. The rearrangement links TRBV7-9 to TRBJ1-3; TRBD1 agrees at 7 bases. Material for sequencing was peripheral blood. This chain's CDR3 is CASSSGQAGWDTIYF. Here the CDR3 DNA reads TGTGCCAGCAGCTCCGGACAGGCTGGCTGGGACACCATATATTTT.